A single sample is the source of the 2 T cell receptor beta chains below, sequenced in a study of blood T cell repertoires in COVID-19. Clones were sequenced by immunoSEQ multiplex PCR, and TCRdb holds only the in-frame ones, with some missing. The data hold under 75,000 clones, with 87% observed a single time. The specimen sequenced was peripheral blood. The source is a woman aged 18 to 35 with acute or convalescent COVID-19.

This chain joins TRBV7-9 and TRBJ1-1; no firm D call. V was pared by 5 bases and J by 1 base, with 8 bases between. The V gene's germline CDR1 is SEHNR and CDR2 FQNEAQ (reference sequence). The length of the CDR3 is 13 residues. CDR3 sequence reads: CASSTGENTEAFF. CDR3 DNA sequence: TGTGCCAGCAGCACGGGAGAGAACACTGAAGCTTTCTTT.

V is TRBV19 and J is TRBJ2-1; 16 nucleotides match TRBD2. The CDR3 extends over 22 amino acids. Trimming removed 9 bases from V and 1 base from J; junction bases left unmatched: 21. Germline V CDR1 and CDR2: LNHDA, SQIVND (reference sequence). The CDR3 bases are TGTGCCAGCGCCCGGACAAAACTCGGGACTAGCGGGAGGGCCGGGTCCTACAATGAGCAGTTCTTC. Protein: CASARTKLGTSGRAGSYNEQFF.